Presented here are 18 T cell receptor beta chains from one specimen sequenced in a study of technical replicates of blood from a handful of donors. Sequenced by immunoSEQ multiplex PCR; TCRdb stores in-frame clones only, minus some. Of 60,000 to 70,000 clones in the sample, around 88% are singletons; the top ten hold 4% to 5.5%. Input material: PBMCs. The receptors shown here come from a human donor in good health. Some clones in this sample may be carry-over from other donors' samples.

The chain couples TRBV10-3 to TRBJ1-5, with TRBD1 as a possible D gene (5 bases). Trimming stripped 3 bases from V and 3 bases from J, with 12 bases between. The CDR3 has 15 residues. Germline CDR1 is ENHRY and CDR2 is SYGVKD. As DNA, the CDR3 is TGTGCCATCAGTGACGCGGGGGGGGACAATCAGCCCCAGCATTTT. It codes for CAISDAGGDNQPQHF.

This clone has only a few counts. The chain is built from TRBV6-5 and TRBJ1-6; TRBD1 matches at 11 bases. V lost 6 bases, J lost 9 bases, and 4 bases stayed unmatched. In germline, CDR1 is MNHEY, CDR2 SVGAGI. This CDR3 spans 14 amino acids. The CDR3, as DNA: TGTGCCAGCAGGCCGGGACAGGGGGTTTCACCCCTCCACTTT. Residues: CASRPGQGVSPLHF.

This chain uses TRBV2 with TRBJ2-1; 7 positions match TRBD1. This CDR3 has 15 amino acids. Trimming took 8 bases from V and 2 from J; bases not matched to a gene: 9. Per the germline V gene, CDR1 is SNHLY and CDR2 is FYNNEI. The CDR3 nucleotides read TGTGCCAGCGTAGGGGGCAGGGGACCCTACAATGAGCAGTTCTTC. Translated: CASVGGRGPYNEQFF.

V gene TRBV6-5 combines with J gene TRBJ2-7; D might be TRBD2 (7 bases). Germline CDR1 reads MNHEY; CDR2 reads SVGAGI. Trimming stripped 1 base from V and 1 base from J, with 11 bases between. This CDR3 has 15 residues. The CDR3: CASSYLRGGSYEQYF. The CDR3 DNA reads as TGTGCCAGCAGTTACTTGAGGGGGGGGTCCTACGAGCAGTACTTC.

The chain recombines TRBV7-6 with TRBJ1-5; D unclear. V was trimmed by 1 base and J by 1 base, leaving 17 bases between them. This CDR3 region has 18 residues. CDR1 and CDR2 from the germline V gene are SGHVS and FNYEAQ. CDR3: CASSLGIGSRRSNQPQHF. The CDR3, as DNA: TGTGCCAGCAGCTTAGGTATCGGCAGTCGGAGGAGCAATCAGCCCCAGCATTTT.

J is TRBJ2-5 and V is TRBV10-2, with unresolved D. CDR3 length equals 13 residues. Germline lookup yields CDR1 WSHSY and CDR2 SAAADI. Trimming stripped 2 bases from V and 1 base from J, with 5 bases between. CDR3 sequence: CASSEQAQETQYF. CDR3 DNA sequence: TGCGCCAGCAGTGAGCAGGCCCAAGAGACCCAGTACTTC.

This chain uses TRBV13 with TRBJ2-5; D possibly corresponds to TRBD1 (7 bases). Trimming stripped 1 base from V and 1 base from J, with 16 bases between. The CDR3 sequence is 17 residues long. Germline lookup yields CDR1 PRHDT and CDR2 FYEKMQ (reference sequence). The CDR3 DNA is TGTGCCAGCAGCTTAGAAGGGGCAGGGGGGACCCAAGAGACCCAGTACTTC. This translates into CASSLEGAGGTQETQYF.

The rearrangement uses TRBV2 and TRBJ2-1, with a weak D call TRBD2 (5 bases). The CDR3 is 14 residues long. CDR1 SNHLY and CDR2 FYNNEI come from the germline V gene. V was cut by 6 bases and J by 0 bases, with 9 bases left in between. CDR3 sequence (DNA): TGTGCCAGCAGGGGGAGCAGCTCCTACAATGAGCAGTTCTTC. Protein product: CASRGSSSYNEQFF.

V gene TRBV7-3 combines with J gene TRBJ2-4; D may be TRBD2 (6 bases). Germline V lookup: CDR1 SGHTA, CDR2 FQGTGA. V dropped 5 bases and J dropped 6 bases, with 8 bases sitting between them. The CDR3 length is 12 residues. This chain's CDR3 is CASSMGGNIQYF. The CDR3 DNA follows: TGTGCCAGCAGCATGGGGGGAAACATTCAGTACTTC.

The chain couples TRBV4-3 to TRBJ1-2; D gene unclear. This CDR3 is 15 amino acids long. Germline CDR1 and CDR2: LGHNA and YSLEER. Trimming shortened V by 0 bases and J by 5 bases, and 13 bases separated the two germline ends. Here the CDR3 reads CASSQDRLQRYGYTF. The CDR3 nucleotides are TGCGCCAGCAGCCAAGATAGGCTCCAGCGGTATGGCTACACCTTC.

This chain joins TRBV5-8 and TRBJ2-7; TRBD1 is a possible D gene (5 bases). The V gene lost 0 bases and the J gene lost 5 bases, with 9 bases spanning the gap. Germline CDR1 and CDR2: SGHTS and YDEGEE. CDR3 length: 13 residues. CDR3 protein: CASSLVGADEQYF. CDR3 sequence (DNA): TGTGCCAGCAGCTTGGTAGGGGCGGACGAGCAGTACTTC.

The chain couples TRBV5-8 to TRBJ1-5; D remains ambiguous. This CDR3 contains 14 residues. Germline V gene lookup returns CDR1 SGHTS and CDR2 YDEGEE. V dropped 6 bases and J dropped 0 bases, with 10 bases sitting between them. The CDR3 sequence is CASTDGNSNQPQHF. CDR3 coding DNA: TGTGCCAGCACAGACGGGAATAGCAATCAGCCCCAGCATTTT.

The chain uses TRBV6-1 and TRBJ1-2; D is unresolved. The germline V gene has CDR1 MNHNS and CDR2 SASEGT. With 2 bases removed from V and 8 bases from J, the gap between germline ends came to 21 bases. This CDR3 comprises 16 residues. DNA for the CDR3: TGTGCCAGCAGTGAAAGGTGGCAGGTCAGGATCGAGGGCTACACCTTC. Encoded protein: CASSERWQVRIEGYTF.

V usage is TRBV10-3 and J usage is TRBJ2-7; 8 nucleotides align to TRBD1. J was trimmed by 5 bases and V by 4 bases; bases with no gene match: 13. The germline CDR1 and CDR2 sequences are ENHRY and SYGVKD. This CDR3 is 16 amino acids long. The CDR3 sequence: CAISAGWTGKLHEQYF. DNA of the CDR3: TGTGCCATCAGTGCGGGCTGGACAGGGAAGCTCCACGAGCAGTACTTC.

The chain's CDR3 is CSVGGGKQLREGQQKFF. The CDR3 nucleotides read TGCAGCGTTGGGGGAGGGAAACAATTACGGGAGGGCCAACAGAAGTTCTTC. The chain couples TRBV29-1 to TRBJ2-1; 8 nucleotides match TRBD2. V gave up 4 bases and J gave up 14 bases; unmatched junction bases: 25. The germline gives CDR1 SQVTM, CDR2 ANQGSEA. This CDR3 contains 17 residues.

This rearrangement joins TRBV5-1 to TRBJ1-2; no clear D. The CDR3 runs 15 residues. V was cut by 4 bases and J by 3 bases, with 16 bases left in between. The germline CDR1 and CDR2 sequences are SGHRS and YFSETQ. The CDR3 sequence is CASSPDPGADYGYTF. CDR3 DNA sequence: TGCGCCAGCAGCCCCGACCCGGGAGCGGACTATGGCTACACCTTC.

The V gene is TRBV4-2, the J gene TRBJ1-5; 9 bases fit TRBD1. The CDR3 is made up of 19 amino acids. The J segment lost 0 bases and the V segment lost 0 bases, leaving 9 bases of the junction unmatched. The germline gives CDR1 LGHNA, CDR2 YNFKEQ. CDR3 region: CASSQDRRTGVHSNQPQHF. CDR3 DNA sequence: TGTGCCAGCAGCCAAGATCGGAGGACAGGGGTTCATAGCAATCAGCCCCAGCATTTT.

This chain connects TRBV13 to TRBJ1-4; tentatively, D is TRBD1 (5 bases). Germline lookup yields CDR1 PRHDT and CDR2 FYEKMQ (reference sequence). This CDR3 comprises 14 residues. Between the trimmed V and J ends, which lost 4 bases and 2 bases, there was a span of 8 bases. In DNA, the CDR3 is TGTGCCAGCAGCTCGGGACTTACTAATGAAAAACTGTTTTTT. Amino acids: CASSSGLTNEKLFF.